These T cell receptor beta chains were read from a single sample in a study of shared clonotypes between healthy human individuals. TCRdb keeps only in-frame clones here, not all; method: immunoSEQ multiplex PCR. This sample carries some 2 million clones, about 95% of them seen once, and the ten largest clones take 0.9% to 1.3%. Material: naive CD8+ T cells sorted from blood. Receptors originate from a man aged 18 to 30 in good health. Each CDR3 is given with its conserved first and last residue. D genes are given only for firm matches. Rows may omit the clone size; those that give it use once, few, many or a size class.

TGTGCCAGCAGTGAATCGGCAGGGAACTACGAGCAGTACTTC | CASSESAGNYEQYF | NA | once | TRBJ2-7 | TRBV6-1
TGTGCTAGTGGTTTGGTACGGGGGACCCCAGATACGCAGTATTTT | CASGLVRGTPDTQYF | NA | NA | TRBJ2-3 | TRBV12-5
TGCGCCAGCAGCCAAGAACGTGGGAACTCCTACGAGCAGTACTTC | CASSQERGNSYEQYF | NA | NA | TRBJ2-7 | TRBV4-3
TGTGCCAGCAGCTTAGTGAAGCATTACAATGAGCAGTTCTTC | CASSLVKHYNEQFF | NA | once | TRBJ2-1 | TRBV7-9
TGTGCCAGCAGCTTAGGCGGAGGGTCCGGGGCCAACGTCCTGACTTTC | CASSLGGGSGANVLTF | NA | NA | TRBJ2-6 | TRBV11-2
TGTGCCAGCAGCGCTCCGGGACCTTACAATGAGCAGTTCTTC | CASSAPGPYNEQFF | NA | NA | TRBJ2-1 | TRBV7-9
TGCAGCGTCCCAACAGGGTATGAGCAGTTCTTC | CSVPTGYEQFF | NA | NA | TRBJ2-1 | TRBV29-1
TGTGCCAGCAGCTGGGACCTCAGCACTGAAGCTTTCTTT | CASSWDLSTEAFF | NA | NA | TRBJ1-1 | TRBV11-2
TGTGCCAGCAGCAAAGACAGATCCTACGAGCAGTACTTC | CASSKDRSYEQYF | NA | once | TRBJ2-7 | TRBV5-4
TGTGCCAGCACCCCTGGCGCTAGCGGGAAAAATGAGCAGTTCTTC | CASTPGASGKNEQFF | TRBD2 | NA | TRBJ2-1 | TRBV27
TGTGCCAGCAGCGCCCTTGCCCGCGGTCCCAGGGCCTACGAGCAGTACTTC | CASSALARGPRAYEQYF | NA | NA | TRBJ2-7 | TRBV21-1
TGCAGCCCAACTAGGAGCTCCTACAATGAGCAGTTCTTC | CSPTRSSYNEQFF | NA | NA | TRBJ2-1 | TRBV29-1
TGTGCCAGCACGAGTCCGGGGGGCACAGATACGCAGTATTTT | CASTSPGGTDTQYF | NA | NA | TRBJ2-3 | TRBV13
TGTGCCAGCAGTTTCTTGGACAGGGGCCTCTATGGCTACACCTTC | CASSFLDRGLYGYTF | TRBD1 | NA | TRBJ1-2 | TRBV27
TGTGCCAGCACTCTAGCGGGAGGGCCTCGGGAGCAGTTCTTC | CASTLAGGPREQFF | TRBD2 | NA | TRBJ2-1 | TRBV6-6
TGCGCCAGCAGCCAAGGACTAACCACCGGGGAGCTGTTTTTT | CASSQGLTTGELFF | NA | NA | TRBJ2-2 | TRBV4-3
TGTGCCAGCAGTTATGGGCGGGACGCCTACAATGAGCAGTTCTTC | CASSYGRDAYNEQFF | NA | NA | TRBJ2-1 | TRBV6-5
TGCGCCAGCAGCCCGGGGGCGCAGGGGGGGTACGAGCAGTACTTC | CASSPGAQGGYEQYF | NA | NA | TRBJ2-7 | TRBV4-1
TGTGCCAGCACACAGGGGTTTTATGGCTACACCTTC | CASTQGFYGYTF | TRBD1 | NA | TRBJ1-2 | TRBV28
TGTGCCAGCAGTTACTCCTGGGGGAACACCGGGGAGCTGTTTTTT | CASSYSWGNTGELFF | NA | NA | TRBJ2-2 | TRBV6-5
TGTGCCACCTCATATCAGGGAATCTCCTACGAGCAGTACTTC | CATSYQGISYEQYF | NA | NA | TRBJ2-7 | TRBV15
TGTGCCAGCAGTGAACAGGGTCCCTATAGCAATCAGCCCCAGCATTTT | CASSEQGPYSNQPQHF | NA | NA | TRBJ1-5 | TRBV2